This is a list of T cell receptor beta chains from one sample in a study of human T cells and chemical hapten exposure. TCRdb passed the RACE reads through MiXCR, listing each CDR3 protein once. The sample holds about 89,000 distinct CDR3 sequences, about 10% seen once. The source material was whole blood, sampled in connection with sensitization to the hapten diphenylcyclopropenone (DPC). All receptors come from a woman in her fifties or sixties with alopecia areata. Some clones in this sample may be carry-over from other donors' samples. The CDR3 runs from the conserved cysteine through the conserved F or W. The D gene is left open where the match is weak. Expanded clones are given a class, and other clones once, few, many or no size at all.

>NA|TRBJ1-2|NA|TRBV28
CASNGGPGFGYTF
TGTGCCAGCAACGGGGGCCCAGGGTTTGGCTACACCTTC
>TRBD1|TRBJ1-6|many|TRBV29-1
CSARTGWNSPLHF
TGCAGCGCCAGGACAGGGTGGAATTCACCCCTCCACTTT
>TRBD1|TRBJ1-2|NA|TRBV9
CASSEQGSSYGYTF
TGTGCCAGCAGCGAACAGGGGAGCAGCTATGGCTACACCTTC
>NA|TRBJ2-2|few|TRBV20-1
CSARDPRGVANTGELFF
TGCAGTGCTAGAGATCCTAGGGGGGTCGCGAACACCGGGGAGCTGTTTTTT
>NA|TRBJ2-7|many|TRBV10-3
CAIKRDMPYEQYF
TGTGCCATCAAGCGAGACATGCCCTACGAGCAGTACTTC
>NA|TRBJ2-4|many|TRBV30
CAWSQDRRLAKNIQYF
TGTGCCTGGAGTCAAGACAGGCGGTTAGCCAAAAACATTCAGTACTTC
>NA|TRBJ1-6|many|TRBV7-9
CASSLVGEGYSPLHF
TGTGCCAGCAGCTTAGTTGGCGAAGGGTATTCACCCCTCCACTTT
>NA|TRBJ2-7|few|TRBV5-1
CASSSRDGAYEQYF
TGCGCCAGCAGCTCCCGTGACGGGGCCTACGAGCAGTACTTC
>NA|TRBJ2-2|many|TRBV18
CASSPISGTGELFF
TGTGCCAGCTCACCTATCTCCGGGACCGGGGAGCTGTTTTTT
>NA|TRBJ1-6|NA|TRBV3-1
CASSQDLFGGGPNNSPLHF
TGTGCCAGCAGCCAAGATTTATTTGGCGGGGGACCAAATAATTCACCCCTCCACTTT
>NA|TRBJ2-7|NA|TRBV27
CASSLQGSYEQYF
TGTGCCAGCAGTTTACAGGGCTCCTACGAGCAGTACTTC
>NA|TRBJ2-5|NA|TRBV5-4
CASSFFPGSQETQYF
TGTGCCAGCAGCTTTTTTCCAGGGAGCCAAGAGACCCAGTACTTC
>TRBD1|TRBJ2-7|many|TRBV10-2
CASSEPGTGGWEQYF
TGCGCCAGCAGTGAGCCCGGGACAGGGGGGTGGGAGCAGTACTTC
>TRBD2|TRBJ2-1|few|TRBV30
CALNKYITGGAHEQFF
TGTGCCTTGAACAAATATATAACCGGGGGGGCCCATGAGCAGTTCTTC
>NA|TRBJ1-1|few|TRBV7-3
CASSPWAGYTEAFF
TGTGCCAGCAGCCCATGGGCAGGGTACACTGAAGCTTTCTTT
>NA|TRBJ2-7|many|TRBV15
CATSKTPGQGRWEQYF
TGTGCCACCAGCAAAACCCCGGGACAAGGGAGATGGGAGCAGTACTTC
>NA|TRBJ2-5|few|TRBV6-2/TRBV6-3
CASSYGSGGSETQYF
TGTGCCAGCAGTTATGGTAGCGGCGGATCAGAGACCCAGTACTTC
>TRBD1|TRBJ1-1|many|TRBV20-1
CSARDRRKQGGTEAFF
TGCAGTGCTAGAGATCGGCGGAAACAGGGGGGAACTGAAGCTTTCTTT
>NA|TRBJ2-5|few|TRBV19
CASSNARLVETQYF
TGTGCCAGTAGTAATGCGAGACTAGTGGAGACCCAGTACTTC
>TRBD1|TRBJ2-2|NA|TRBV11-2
CASSTRGGQGAEHRELFF
TGTGCCAGCAGCACCAGAGGAGGACAGGGGGCAGAACACCGGGAGCTGTTTTTT
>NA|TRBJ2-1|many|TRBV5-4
CASSLVLNNEQFF
TGTGCCAGCAGCTTGGTACTCAACAATGAGCAGTTCTTC
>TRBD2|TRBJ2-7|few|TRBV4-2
CASSQEVPSGGTYEQYF
TGTGCCAGCAGCCAAGAGGTACCGTCGGGGGGGACCTACGAGCAGTACTTC
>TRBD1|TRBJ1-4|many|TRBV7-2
CASSSFTTGKGEKLFF
TGTGCCAGCAGCTCATTTACGACAGGGAAGGGTGAAAAACTGTTTTTT
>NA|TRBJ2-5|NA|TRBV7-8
CASSLASATLGETQYF
TGTGCCAGCAGCTTAGCGAGTGCGACGCTAGGGGAGACCCAGTACTTC
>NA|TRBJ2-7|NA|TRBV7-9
CASSRPGTVAYEQYF
TGTGCCAGCAGCCGACCGGGGACGGTAGCCTACGAGCAGTACTTC
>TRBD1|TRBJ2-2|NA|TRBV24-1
CATSDSDRGRRELFF
TGTGCCACCAGTGATTCTGACAGGGGGCGCCGGGAGCTGTTTTTT
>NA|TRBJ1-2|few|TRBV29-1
CSANRPGNYGYTF
TGCAGCGCAAACCGACCAGGCAACTATGGCTACACCTTC
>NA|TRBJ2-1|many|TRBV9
CASSVGGHNSFWDEQFF
TGTGCCAGCAGCGTAGGGGGTCACAACTCCTTTTGGGATGAGCAGTTCTTC
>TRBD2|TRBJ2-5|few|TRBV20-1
CSASRAGGPYEETQYF
TGCAGTGCTAGTCGGGCGGGGGGGCCTTACGAGGAGACCCAGTACTTC
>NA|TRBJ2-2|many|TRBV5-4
CASRVDTGELFF
TGTGCCAGCCGAGTTGACACCGGGGAGCTGTTTTTT
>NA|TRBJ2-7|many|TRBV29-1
CSVAGLTYEQYF
TGCAGCGTTGCGGGTTTAACCTACGAGCAGTACTTC
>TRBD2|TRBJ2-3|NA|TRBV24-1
CATSDAGRGGGTDTQYF
TGTGCCACCAGTGATGCAGGGCGCGGGGGGGGCACAGATACGCAGTATTTT
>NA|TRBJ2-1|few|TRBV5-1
CASSSTGARGFF
TGCGCCAGCAGCTCGACCGGTGCCCGGGGGTTCTTC
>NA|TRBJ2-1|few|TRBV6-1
CASNHRVINYNEQFF
TGTGCCAGCAACCACAGAGTAATCAATTACAATGAGCAGTTCTTC
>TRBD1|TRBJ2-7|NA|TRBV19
CASSRPGTAYEQYF
TGTGCCAGTAGTCGCCCCGGGACAGCCTACGAGCAGTACTTC
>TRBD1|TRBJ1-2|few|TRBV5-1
CATGQGTSSYGYTF
TGCGCCACCGGACAGGGAACATCGAGCTATGGCTACACCTTC
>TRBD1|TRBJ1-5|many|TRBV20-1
CSARAAWGQLSNQPQHF
TGCAGTGCTAGAGCGGCTTGGGGACAGCTTAGCAATCAGCCCCAGCATTTT
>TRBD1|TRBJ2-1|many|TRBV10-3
CAISQQGALPREQFF
TGTGCCATCAGCCAACAGGGGGCGCTACCGCGGGAGCAGTTCTTC
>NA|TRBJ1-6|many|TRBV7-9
CASSLQENSPLHF
TGTGCCAGCAGCTTACAGGAAAATTCACCCCTCCACTTT
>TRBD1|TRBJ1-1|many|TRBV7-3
CASSTGAGGEAFF
TGTGCCAGCAGCACAGGGGCTGGTGGGGAAGCTTTCTTT
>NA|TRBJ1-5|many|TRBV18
CASSSPIGGGNQPQHF
TGTGCCAGCTCAAGCCCAATAGGGGGGGGCAATCAGCCCCAGCATTTT
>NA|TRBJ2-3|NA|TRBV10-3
CAATPETSTDTQYF
TGTGCAGCAACCCCGGAGACTAGCACAGATACGCAGTATTTT
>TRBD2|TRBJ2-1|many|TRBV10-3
CAAGTGLAGAYSSYNEQFF
TGTGCCGCCGGCACCGGACTAGCGGGGGCCTATAGCTCCTACAATGAGCAGTTCTTC
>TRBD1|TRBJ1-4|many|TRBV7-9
CASSSEGQGNEKLFF
TGTGCCAGCAGCTCAGAGGGACAGGGGAATGAAAAACTGTTTTTT
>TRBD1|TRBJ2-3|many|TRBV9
CASSVGLQGARDTQYF
TGTGCCAGCAGCGTAGGGTTGCAGGGGGCACGAGATACGCAGTATTTT
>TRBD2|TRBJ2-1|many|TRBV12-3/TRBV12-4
CASSLGGGYNEQFF
TGTGCCAGCAGTTTAGGCGGGGGTTACAATGAGCAGTTCTTC
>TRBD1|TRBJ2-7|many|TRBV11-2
CASSSSGQNYEQYF
TGTGCCAGCAGCTCTTCGGGACAGAACTACGAGCAGTACTTC
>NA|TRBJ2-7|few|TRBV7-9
CASSLPGEPYEQYF
TGTGCCAGCAGCTTGCCAGGAGAACCCTACGAGCAGTACTTC
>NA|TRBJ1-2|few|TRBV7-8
CASSLGLAGAYGYTF
TGTGCCAGCAGCTTAGGCCTGGCTGGGGCCTATGGCTACACCTTC
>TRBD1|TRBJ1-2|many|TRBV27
CASRPPGGRYGYTF
TGTGCCAGCAGACCACCAGGGGGCCGGTATGGCTACACCTTC
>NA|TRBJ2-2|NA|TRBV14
CASSPLALANTGELFF
TGTGCCAGCAGCCCATTGGCACTGGCGAACACCGGGGAGCTGTTTTTT
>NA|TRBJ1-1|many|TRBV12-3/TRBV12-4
CASNNFLSGPTEAFF
TGTGCCAGCAACAACTTCTTATCGGGGCCCACTGAAGCTTTCTTT
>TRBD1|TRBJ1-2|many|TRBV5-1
CASSLVGTEEQGYGYTF
TGCGCCAGCAGCTTGGTGGGGACAGAAGAACAGGGCTATGGCTACACCTTC
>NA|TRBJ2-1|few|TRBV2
CASRRDPGNEQFF
TGTGCCAGCAGAAGGGACCCCGGCAATGAGCAGTTCTTC
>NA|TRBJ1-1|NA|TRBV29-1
CSVSPGTPNTEAFF
TGCAGCGTGAGCCCCGGGACACCAAACACTGAAGCTTTCTTT
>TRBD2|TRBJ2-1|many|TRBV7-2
CASSSGLAGYNEQFF
TGTGCCAGCAGCTCGGGACTAGCGGGGTACAATGAGCAGTTCTTC
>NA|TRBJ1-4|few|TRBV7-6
CASSPKGATNEKLFF
TGTGCCAGCAGCCCAAAGGGTGCCACTAATGAAAAACTGTTTTTT
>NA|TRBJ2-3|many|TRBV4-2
CASSPRLSSGRATSTDTQYF
TGTGCCAGCAGCCCACGCTTGTCTTCGGGCAGGGCAACTAGCACAGATACGCAGTATTTT